This TCR beta chain was identified during a study of control samples from healthy donors and cancer patients. Regarding this clone: This specimen includes other DNA sequences encoding the same CDR3.

Profiled with immunoSEQ multiplex PCR; TCRdb holds only in-frame clones, not every one. The table records over 150,000 clones, 90% to 95% of them present only once. The germline gives CDR1 KGHSH, CDR2 LQKENI. The CDR3 is 15 residues long. The V segment lost 3 bases and the J segment 3 bases; nucleotides outside the gene matches: 4. This receptor was identified in a young woman in good health. The V call is TRBV18, the J call TRBJ2-1, with 8 bases that match TRBD1. The sample taken for sequencing was blood. CDR3 sequence (DNA): TGTGCCAGCTCACCGCGGACAGGGAACTACAATGAGCAGTTCTTC. Translating gives CASSPRTGNYNEQFF. Variable domain in full (rest from reference TRBV18 and TRBJ2-1): NAGVMQNPRHLVRRRGQEARLRCSPMKGHSHVYWYRQLPEEGLKFMVYLQKENIIDESGMPKERFSAEFPKEGPSILRIQQVVRGDSAAYFCASSPRTGNYNEQFFGPGTRLTVL.